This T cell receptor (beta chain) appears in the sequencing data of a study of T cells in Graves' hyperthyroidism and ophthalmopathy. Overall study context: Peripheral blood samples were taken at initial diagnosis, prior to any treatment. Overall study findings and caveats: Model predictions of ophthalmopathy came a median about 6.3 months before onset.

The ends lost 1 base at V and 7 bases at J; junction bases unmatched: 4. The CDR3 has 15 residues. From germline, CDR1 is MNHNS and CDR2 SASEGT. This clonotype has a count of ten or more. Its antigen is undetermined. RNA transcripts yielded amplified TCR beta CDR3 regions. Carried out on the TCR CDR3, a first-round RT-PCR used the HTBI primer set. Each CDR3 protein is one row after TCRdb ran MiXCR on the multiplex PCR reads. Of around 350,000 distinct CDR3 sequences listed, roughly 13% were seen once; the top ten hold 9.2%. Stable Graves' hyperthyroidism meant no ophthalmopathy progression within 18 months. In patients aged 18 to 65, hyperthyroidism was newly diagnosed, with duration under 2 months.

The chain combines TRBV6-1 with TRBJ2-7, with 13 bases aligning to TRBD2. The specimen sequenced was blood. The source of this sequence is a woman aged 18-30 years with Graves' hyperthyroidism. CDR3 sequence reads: CASSEVSGLAGEQYF. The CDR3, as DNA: TGTGCCAGCAGTGAAGTCTCGGGACTAGCGGGGGAGCAGTACTTC.